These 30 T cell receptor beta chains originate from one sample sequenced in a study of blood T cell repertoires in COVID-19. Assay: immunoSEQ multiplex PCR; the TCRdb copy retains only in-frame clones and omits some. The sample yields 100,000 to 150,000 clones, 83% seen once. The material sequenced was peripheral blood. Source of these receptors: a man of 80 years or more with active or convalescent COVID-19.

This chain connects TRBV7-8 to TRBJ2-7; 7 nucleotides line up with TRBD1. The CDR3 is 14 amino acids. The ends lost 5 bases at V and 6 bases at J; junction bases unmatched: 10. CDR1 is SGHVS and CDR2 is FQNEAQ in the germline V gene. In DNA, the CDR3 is TGTGCCAGCAGCCCCCGGACAGGACAAGGCGAGCAGTACTTC. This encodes CASSPRTGQGEQYF.

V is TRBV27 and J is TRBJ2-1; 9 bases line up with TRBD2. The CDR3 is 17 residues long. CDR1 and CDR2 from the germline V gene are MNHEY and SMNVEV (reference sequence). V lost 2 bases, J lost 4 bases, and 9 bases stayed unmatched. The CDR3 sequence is CASSLRAGGLFYNEQFF. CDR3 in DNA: TGTGCCAGCAGTTTAAGGGCGGGGGGGCTTTTTTACAATGAGCAGTTCTTC.

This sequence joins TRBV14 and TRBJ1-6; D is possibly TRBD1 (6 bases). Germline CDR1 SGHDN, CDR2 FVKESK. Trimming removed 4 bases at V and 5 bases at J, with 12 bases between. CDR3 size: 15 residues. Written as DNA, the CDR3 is TGTGCCAGCAGCCTAATGACAGGCGATAATTCACCCCTCCACTTT. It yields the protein CASSLMTGDNSPLHF.

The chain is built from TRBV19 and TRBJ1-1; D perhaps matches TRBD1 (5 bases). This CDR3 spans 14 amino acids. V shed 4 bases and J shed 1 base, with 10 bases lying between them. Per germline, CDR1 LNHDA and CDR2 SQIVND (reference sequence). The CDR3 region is CASSNQGGNTEAFF. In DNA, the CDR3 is TGTGCCAGTAGTAATCAGGGAGGGAACACTGAAGCTTTCTTT. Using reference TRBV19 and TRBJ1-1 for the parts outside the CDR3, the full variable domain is DGGITQSPKYLFRKEGQNVTLSCEQNLNHDAMYWYRQDPGQGLRLIYYSQIVNDFQKGDIAEGYSVSREKKESFPLTVTSAQKNPTAFYLCASSNQGGNTEAFFGQGTRLTVV.

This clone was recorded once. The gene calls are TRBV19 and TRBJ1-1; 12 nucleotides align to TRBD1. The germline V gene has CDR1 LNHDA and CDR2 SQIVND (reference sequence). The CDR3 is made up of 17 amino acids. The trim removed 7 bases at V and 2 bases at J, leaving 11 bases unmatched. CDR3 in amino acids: CASTRLGTGGRNTEAFF. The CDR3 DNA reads TGTGCCAGTACCCGATTGGGGACAGGGGGCCGAAACACTGAAGCTTTCTTT.

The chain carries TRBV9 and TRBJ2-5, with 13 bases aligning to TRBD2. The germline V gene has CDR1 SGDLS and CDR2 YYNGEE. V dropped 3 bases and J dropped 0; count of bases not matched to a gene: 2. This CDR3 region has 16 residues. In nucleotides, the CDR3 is TGTGCCAGCAGCGGGGGACTAGCGGGGAACCAAGAGACCCAGTACTTC. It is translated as CASSGGLAGNQETQYF.

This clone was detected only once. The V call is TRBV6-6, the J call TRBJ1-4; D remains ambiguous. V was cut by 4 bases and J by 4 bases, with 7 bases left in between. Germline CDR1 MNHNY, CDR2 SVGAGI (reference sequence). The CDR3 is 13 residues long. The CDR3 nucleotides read TGTGCCAGCAGTTTTGGCGGTAATGAAAAACTGTTTTTT. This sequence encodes CASSFGGNEKLFF.

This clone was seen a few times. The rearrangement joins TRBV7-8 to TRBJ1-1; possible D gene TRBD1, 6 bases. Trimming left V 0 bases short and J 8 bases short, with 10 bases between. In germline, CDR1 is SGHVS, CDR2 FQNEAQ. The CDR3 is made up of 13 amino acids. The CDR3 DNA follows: TGTGCCAGCAGCTTAGCGGGGGCGAGGGAAGCTTTCTTT. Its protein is CASSLAGAREAFF.

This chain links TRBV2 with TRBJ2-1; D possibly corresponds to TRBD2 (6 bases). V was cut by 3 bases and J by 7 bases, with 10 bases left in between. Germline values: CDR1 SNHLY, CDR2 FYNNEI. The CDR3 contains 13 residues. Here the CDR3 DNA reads TGTGCCAGCAGTGATCGCGGGGAGAATGAGCAGTTCTTC. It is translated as CASSDRGENEQFF.

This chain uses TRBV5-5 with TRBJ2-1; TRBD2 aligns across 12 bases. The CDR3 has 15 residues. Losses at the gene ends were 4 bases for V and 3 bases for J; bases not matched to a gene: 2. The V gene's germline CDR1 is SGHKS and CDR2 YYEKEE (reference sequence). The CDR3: CASSRTSGDYNEQFF. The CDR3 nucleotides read TGTGCCAGCAGCAGGACTAGCGGGGACTACAATGAGCAGTTCTTC.

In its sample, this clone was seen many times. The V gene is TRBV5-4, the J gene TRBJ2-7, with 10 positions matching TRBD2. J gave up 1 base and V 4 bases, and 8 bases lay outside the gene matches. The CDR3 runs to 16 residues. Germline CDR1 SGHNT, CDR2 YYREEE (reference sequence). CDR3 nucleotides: TGTGCCAGCAGCACCTTCAGCGGGGGGGCGTCCTACGAGCAGTACTTC. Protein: CASSTFSGGASYEQYF.

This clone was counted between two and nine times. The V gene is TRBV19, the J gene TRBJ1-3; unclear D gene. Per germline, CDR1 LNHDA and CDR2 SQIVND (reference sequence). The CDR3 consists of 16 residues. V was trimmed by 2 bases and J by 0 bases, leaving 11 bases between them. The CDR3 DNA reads TGTGCCAGTAGTATAAGCCCGCCGGGCTCTGGAAACACCATATATTTT. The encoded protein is CASSISPPGSGNTIYF. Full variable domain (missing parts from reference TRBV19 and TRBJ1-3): DGGITQSPKYLFRKEGQNVTLSCEQNLNHDAMYWYRQDPGQGLRLIYYSQIVNDFQKGDIAEGYSVSREKKESFPLTVTSAQKNPTAFYLCASSISPPGSGNTIYFGEGSWLTVV.

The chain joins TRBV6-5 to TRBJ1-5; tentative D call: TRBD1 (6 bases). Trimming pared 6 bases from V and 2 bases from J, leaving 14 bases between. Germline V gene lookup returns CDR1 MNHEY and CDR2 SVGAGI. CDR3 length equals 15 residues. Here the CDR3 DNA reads TGTGCCAGCAGAAACAGGGAAGGGGGCAATCAGCCCCAGCATTTT. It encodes CASRNREGGNQPQHF.

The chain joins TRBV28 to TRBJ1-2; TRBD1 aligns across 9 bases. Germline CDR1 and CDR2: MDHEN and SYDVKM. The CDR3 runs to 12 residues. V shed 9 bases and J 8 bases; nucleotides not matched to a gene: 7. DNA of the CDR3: TGTGCCAGTCGGGACAGGGTTGTCGGCTACACCTTC. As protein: CASRDRVVGYTF.

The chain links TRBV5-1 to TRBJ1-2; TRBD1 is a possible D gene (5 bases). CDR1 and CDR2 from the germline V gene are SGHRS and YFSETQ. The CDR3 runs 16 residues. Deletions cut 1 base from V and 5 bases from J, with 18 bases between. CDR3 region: CASSLSMGRASYGYTF. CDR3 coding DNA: TGCGCCAGCAGCTTGAGTATGGGCAGGGCCTCGTATGGCTACACCTTC. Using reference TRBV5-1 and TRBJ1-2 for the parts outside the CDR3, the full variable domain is KAGVTQTPRYLIKTRGQQVTLSCSPISGHRSVSWYQQTPGQGLQFLFEYFSETQRNKGNFPGRFSGRQFSNSRSEMNVSTLELGDSALYLCASSLSMGRASYGYTFGSGTRLTVV.

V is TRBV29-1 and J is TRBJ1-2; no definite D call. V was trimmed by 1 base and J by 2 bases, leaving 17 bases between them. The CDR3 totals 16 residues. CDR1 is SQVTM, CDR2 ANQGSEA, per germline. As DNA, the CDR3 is TGCAGCGTTGAAGGGCGGGGAGACTCAAAAAACTATGGCTACACCTTC. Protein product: CSVEGRGDSKNYGYTF.

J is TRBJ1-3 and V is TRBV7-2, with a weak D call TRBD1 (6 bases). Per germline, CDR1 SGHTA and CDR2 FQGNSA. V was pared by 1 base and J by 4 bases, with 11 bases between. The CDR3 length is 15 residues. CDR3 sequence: CASSLVGTTGNTIYF. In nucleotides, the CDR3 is TGTGCCAGCAGCTTAGTAGGGACAACAGGAAACACCATATATTTT.

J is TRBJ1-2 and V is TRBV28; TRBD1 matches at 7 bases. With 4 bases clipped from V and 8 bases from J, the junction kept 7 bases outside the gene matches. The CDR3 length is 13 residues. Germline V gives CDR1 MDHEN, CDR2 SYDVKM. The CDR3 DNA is TGTGCCAGCAGTTCGTTACAGGGGCGGGGCTACACCTTC. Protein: CASSSLQGRGYTF.

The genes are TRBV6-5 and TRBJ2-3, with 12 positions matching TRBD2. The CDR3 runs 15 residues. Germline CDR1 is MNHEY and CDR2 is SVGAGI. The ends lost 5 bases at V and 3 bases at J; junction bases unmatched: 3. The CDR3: CASSTTSGGTDTQYF. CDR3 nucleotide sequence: TGTGCCAGCAGTACAACTAGCGGGGGGACAGATACGCAGTATTTT.

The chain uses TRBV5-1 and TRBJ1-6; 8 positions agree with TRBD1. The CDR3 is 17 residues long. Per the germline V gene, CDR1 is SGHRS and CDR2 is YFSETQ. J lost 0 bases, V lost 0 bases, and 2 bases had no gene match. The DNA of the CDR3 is TGCGCCAGCAGCTTGGGGGACAGGAGCTCCTATAATTCACCCCTCCACTTT. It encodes CASSLGDRSSYNSPLHF.

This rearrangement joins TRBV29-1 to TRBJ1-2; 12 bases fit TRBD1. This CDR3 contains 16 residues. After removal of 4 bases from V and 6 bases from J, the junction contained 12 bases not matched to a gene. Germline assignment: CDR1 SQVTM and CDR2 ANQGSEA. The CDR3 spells CSVAGPGQGAIHGYTF. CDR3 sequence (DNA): TGCAGCGTTGCTGGGCCGGGACAGGGGGCGATTCATGGCTACACCTTC. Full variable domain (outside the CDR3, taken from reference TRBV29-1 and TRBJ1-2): SAVISQKPSRDICQRGTSLTIQCQVDSQVTMMFWYRQQPGQSLTLIATANQGSEATYESGFVIDKFPISRPNLTFSTLTVSNMSPEDSSIYLCSVAGPGQGAIHGYTFGSGTRLTVV.

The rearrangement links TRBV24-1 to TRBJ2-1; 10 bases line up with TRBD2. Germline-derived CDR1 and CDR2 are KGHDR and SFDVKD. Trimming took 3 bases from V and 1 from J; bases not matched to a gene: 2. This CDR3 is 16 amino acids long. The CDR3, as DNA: TGTGCCACCAGTGATCCGGGACTAGCGTCCTACAATGAGCAGTTCTTC. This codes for CATSDPGLASYNEQFF.

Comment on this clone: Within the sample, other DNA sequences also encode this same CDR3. CDR3 nucleotides: TGTGCCAGCAGCTTACGAGGGGGAGCGGGGTACGACGAGCAGTACTTC. Translation: CASSLRGGAGYDEQYF. V is TRBV7-3 and J is TRBJ2-7; D is perhaps TRBD2 (7 bases). The CDR3 spans 16 residues. Per germline, CDR1 SGHTA and CDR2 FQGTGA. Trimming took off 2 bases at V and 5 bases at J, with 19 bases between the two ends.

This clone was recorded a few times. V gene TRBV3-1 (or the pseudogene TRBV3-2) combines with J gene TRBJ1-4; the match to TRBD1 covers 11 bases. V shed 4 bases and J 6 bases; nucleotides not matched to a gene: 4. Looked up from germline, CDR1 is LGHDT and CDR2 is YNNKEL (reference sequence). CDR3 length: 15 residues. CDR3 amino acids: CASSPRTGGDEKLFF. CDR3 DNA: TGTGCCAGCAGCCCCAGGACAGGGGGCGATGAAAAACTGTTTTTT.

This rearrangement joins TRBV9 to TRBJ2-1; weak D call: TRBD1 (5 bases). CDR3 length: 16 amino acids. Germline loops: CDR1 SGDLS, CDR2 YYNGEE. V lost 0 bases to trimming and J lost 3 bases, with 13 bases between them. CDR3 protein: CASSVGGPAIYNEQFF. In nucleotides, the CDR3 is TGTGCCAGCAGCGTAGGGGGCCCAGCCATCTACAATGAGCAGTTCTTC.

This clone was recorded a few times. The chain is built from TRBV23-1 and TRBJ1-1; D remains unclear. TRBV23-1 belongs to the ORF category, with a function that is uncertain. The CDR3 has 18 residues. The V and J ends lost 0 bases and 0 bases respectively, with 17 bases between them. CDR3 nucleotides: TGCGCCAGCAGTCAATCGGACGTGGGAGGAGACCTGAACACTGAAGCTTTCTTT. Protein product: CASSQSDVGGDLNTEAFF.

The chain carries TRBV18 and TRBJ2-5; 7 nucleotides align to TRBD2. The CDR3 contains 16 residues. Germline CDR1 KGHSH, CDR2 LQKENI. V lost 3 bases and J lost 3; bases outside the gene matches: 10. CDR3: CASSPVYSGREETQYF. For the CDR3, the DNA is TGTGCCAGCTCACCGGTATATTCGGGGAGGGAAGAGACCCAGTACTTC.

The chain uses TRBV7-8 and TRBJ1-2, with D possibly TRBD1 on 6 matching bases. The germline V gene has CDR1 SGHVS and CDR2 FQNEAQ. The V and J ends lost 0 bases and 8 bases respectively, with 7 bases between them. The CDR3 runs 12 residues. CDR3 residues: CASSLAGGGYTF. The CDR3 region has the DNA TGTGCCAGCAGCTTAGCTGGGGGCGGCTACACCTTC.

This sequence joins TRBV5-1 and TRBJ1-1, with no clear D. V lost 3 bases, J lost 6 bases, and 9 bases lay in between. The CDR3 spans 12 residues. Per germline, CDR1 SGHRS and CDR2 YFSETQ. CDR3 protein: CASSSTVAEAFF. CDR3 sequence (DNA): TGCGCCAGCAGCTCTACGGTGGCTGAAGCTTTCTTT.

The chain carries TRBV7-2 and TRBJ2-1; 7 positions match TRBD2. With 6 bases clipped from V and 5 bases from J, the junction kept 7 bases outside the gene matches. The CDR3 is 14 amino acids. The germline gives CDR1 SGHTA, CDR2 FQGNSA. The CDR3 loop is CASRLSGEHNEQFF. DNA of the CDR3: TGTGCCAGCAGGTTAAGCGGGGAGCACAATGAGCAGTTCTTC.